This TCR beta chain appears in the sequencing data of a study of cytomegalovirus exposure and HLA in healthy donors. Regarding the study as a whole: Cytomegalovirus status was reportedly diagnosed by the classifier with high sensitivity and specificity.

TCRdb keeps only in-frame clones here, not all; method: immunoSEQ multiplex PCR. The data contain 100,000 to 150,000 clones, 89% of them singletons. As to this clone: Its antigen is still unknown.

V dropped 8 bases and J dropped 4; count of bases not matched to a gene: 4. This CDR3 region has 14 residues. Germline assignment: CDR1 MNHEY and CDR2 SVGAGI. This chain links TRBV6-5 with TRBJ2-6; 8 nucleotides agree with TRBD2. Sequencing input: PBMCs. This sequence was found in a woman aged 18-29 years in good health and CMV-seronegative. CDR3 loop: CASRGGPGANVLTF. Here the CDR3 DNA reads TGTGCCAGCCGCGGGGGGCCCGGGGCCAACGTCCTGACTTTC.